The 27 T cell receptor beta chains presented below share a single source sample, sequenced in a study of control samples from healthy donors and cancer patients. Sequencing used immunoSEQ multiplex PCR; TCRdb keeps in-frame clones, though not all of them. The sample contains approximately 140,000 clones, roughly 91% of which appear only once. The sample was PBMCs. Receptors originate from a man aged 50 to 59 with head and neck cancer.

This chain uses TRBV6-5 with TRBJ2-1; D is unclear. Germline V lookup: CDR1 MNHEY, CDR2 SVGAGI. CDR3 size: 14 residues. The V end lost 6 bases, the J end lost 4 bases, and 13 bases lay between the germline ends. The DNA of the CDR3 is TGTGCCAGCAGCAGGTACCCCCTGTACAATGAGCAGTTCTTC. Translation gives CASSRYPLYNEQFF.

V gene TRBV28 combines with J gene TRBJ2-2; D is tentatively TRBD1 or TRBD2 (5 bases each). Germline-derived CDR1 and CDR2 are MDHEN and SYDVKM. This CDR3 is 14 amino acids long. V lost 4 bases, J lost 6 bases, and 12 bases lay in between. The CDR3 sequence is CASSSTGPAGELFF. The DNA of the CDR3 is TGTGCCAGCAGTTCCACGGGACCCGCCGGGGAGCTGTTTTTT.

The chain joins TRBV5-1 to TRBJ2-7; 7 nucleotides agree with TRBD1. Germline-derived CDR1 and CDR2 are SGHRS and YFSETQ. The length of the CDR3 is 17 residues. Losses at the gene ends were 2 bases for V and 1 base for J; bases not matched to a gene: 12. As DNA, the CDR3 is TGCGCCAGCAGCTTCTATACACAGGGCAGGGGGTCCTACGAGCAGTACTTC. Translated: CASSFYTQGRGSYEQYF.

V is TRBV14 and J is TRBJ1-1; TRBD1 is a possible D gene (5 bases). This CDR3 has 18 residues. Germline loops: CDR1 SGHDN, CDR2 FVKESK. V was clipped by 0 bases and J by 3 bases, with 20 bases between them. The CDR3 here is CASSQDSGLAGMDTEAFF. In DNA, the CDR3 is TGTGCCAGCAGCCAAGATTCGGGTCTGGCAGGGATGGACACTGAAGCTTTCTTT.

The chain carries TRBV5-1 and TRBJ2-2; the D is unclear. The germline V and J ends were trimmed by 0 bases and 4 bases, with 10 bases remaining between them. Germline V CDR1 and CDR2: SGHRS, YFSETQ. The CDR3 length is 15 residues. The CDR3 DNA is TGCGCCAGCAGCTTGGCCTCATCGGTCACCGGGGAGCTGTTTTTT. The encoded protein is CASSLASSVTGELFF.

CDR3 in DNA: TGTGCCAGCAGCACCTCAGGGACTAGCATGGAGACCCAGTACTTC. This translates into CASSTSGTSMETQYF. This rearrangement joins TRBV9 to TRBJ2-5, with 9 positions matching TRBD2. The CDR3 loop spans 15 amino acids. The trim removed 4 bases at V and 5 bases at J, leaving 9 bases unmatched. The germline CDR1 and CDR2 sequences are SGDLS and YYNGEE.

The genes are TRBV6-1 and TRBJ1-3; D remains unclear. Germline V gives CDR1 MNHNS, CDR2 SASEGT. The CDR3 has 14 amino acids. The V gene lost 7 bases and the J gene lost 0 bases, with 10 bases spanning the gap. The CDR3, as DNA: TGTGCCAGCACCGCCCTTACCTCTGGAAACACCATATATTTT. This translates into CASTALTSGNTIYF.

V gene TRBV27 combines with J gene TRBJ2-1; TRBD1 aligns across 7 bases. CDR3 length equals 15 residues. The germline CDR1 and CDR2 sequences are MNHEY and SMNVEV (reference sequence). With V trimmed by 3 bases and J by 2 bases, 4 bases remained unmatched. CDR3 coding DNA: TGTGCCAGCAGTTTGGACAGGCCTACCTACAATGAGCAGTTCTTC. Translated, it gives CASSLDRPTYNEQFF.

The chain couples TRBV7-9 to TRBJ1-5; a weak D match, TRBD1 (5 bases). V lost 1 base and J lost 6, with 10 bases in between. CDR1 SEHNR and CDR2 FQNEAQ come from the germline V gene (reference sequence). This CDR3 is built from 14 residues. The DNA for the CDR3 is TGTGCCAGCAGCTTAGAGGGGAAGGGTCAGCCCCAGCATTTT. Translated, it gives CASSLEGKGQPQHF. The full variable domain, completed using reference TRBV7-9 and TRBJ1-5, is DTGVSQNPRHKITKRGQNVTFRCDPISEHNRLYWYRQTLGQGPEFLTYFQNEAQLEKSRLLSDRFSAERPKGSFSTLEIQRTEQGDSAMYLCASSLEGKGQPQHFGDGTRLSIL.

This chain joins TRBV15 and TRBJ2-1; 14 bases are a match to TRBD2. V dropped 4 bases and J dropped 0; count of bases not matched to a gene: 2. CDR1 LNHNV and CDR2 YYDKDF come from the germline V gene (reference sequence). The CDR3 loop spans 17 amino acids. Here the CDR3 DNA reads TGTGCCACCAGCATCGGGACTAGCGGGAGCTCCTACAATGAGCAGTTCTTC. This encodes CATSIGTSGSSYNEQFF.

The rearrangement links TRBV10-1 to TRBJ1-1, with D unresolved. The V gene lost 6 bases and the J gene lost 5 bases, with 13 bases spanning the gap. The CDR3 runs 13 residues. Germline V lookup: CDR1 WNHNN, CDR2 SYGVQD (reference sequence). The CDR3 here is CASSPTLGTEAFF. DNA of the CDR3: TGCGCCAGCAGCCCTACCCTGGGTACTGAAGCTTTCTTT.

This chain links TRBV11-2 with TRBJ2-7; D is uncertain. With 2 bases removed from V and 2 bases from J, the gap between germline ends came to 4 bases. This CDR3 has 12 amino acids. Germline values: CDR1 SGHAT, CDR2 FQNNGV. The CDR3 DNA reads TGTGCCAGCAGCTTATCTGCCTACGAGCAGTACTTC. It specifies CASSLSAYEQYF.

Regarding this clone: At the DNA level, this CDR3 is encoded by other sequences in the same sample as well. This chain uses TRBV9 with TRBJ1-1; D unclear. Germline assignment: CDR1 SGDLS and CDR2 YYNGEE. Deletions cut 0 bases from V and 3 bases from J, with 6 bases between. This CDR3 is built from 13 residues. For the CDR3, the DNA is TGTGCCAGCAGCGTAGCCGTGGACACTGAAGCTTTCTTT. Its translation: CASSVAVDTEAFF.

This rearrangement joins TRBV7-9 to TRBJ2-1; D is unresolved. Germline assignment: CDR1 SEHNR and CDR2 FQNEAQ (reference sequence). Trimming took 1 base from V and 2 from J, leaving 6 bases between them. The CDR3 is 14 residues long. CDR3 region: CASSLEAAYNEQFF. The DNA of the CDR3 is TGTGCCAGCAGCTTAGAAGCAGCCTACAATGAGCAGTTCTTC.

The genes are TRBV25-1 and TRBJ1-1, with a possible D match to TRBD1 (5 bases). The CDR3 is 14 residues long. Germline assignment: CDR1 MGHDK and CDR2 SYGVNS. The ends were cut back, 3 bases at V and 3 bases at J, with 11 bases in the middle. CDR3 protein: CASSDHYRYTEAFF. In DNA, the CDR3 is TGTGCCAGCAGTGATCACTACAGGTACACTGAAGCTTTCTTT.

The genes are TRBV28 and TRBJ2-7, with TRBD1 matching over 9 bases. Losses at the gene ends were 7 bases for V and 4 bases for J; bases not matched to a gene: 11. Germline V gene lookup returns CDR1 MDHEN and CDR2 SYDVKM. The length of the CDR3 is 15 residues. The CDR3: CASTESGTGSYEQYF. The CDR3 bases are TGTGCCAGCACCGAGTCCGGGACAGGGAGTTACGAGCAGTACTTC.

The rearrangement joins TRBV6-1 to TRBJ1-4; D possibly corresponds to TRBD1 (5 bases). Germline CDR1 reads MNHNS; CDR2 reads SASEGT. V was pared by 2 bases and J by 5 bases, with 12 bases between. This CDR3 region has 15 residues. CDR3 bases: TGTGCCAGCAGTGAATCTCGGGGCGGGAATGAAAAACTGTTTTTT. It encodes CASSESRGGNEKLFF.

This clone was observed a single time. This chain uses TRBV6-5 with TRBJ1-2; perhaps TRBD1 as D (5 bases). The CDR3 is 14 residues long. Between the trimmed V and J ends, which lost 2 bases and 8 bases, there was a span of 15 bases. Germline V CDR1 and CDR2: MNHEY, SVGAGI. In nucleotides, the CDR3 is TGTGCCAGCAGTTACGGTGAAGGGGCATCGGGCTACACCTTC. Residues: CASSYGEGASGYTF.

The CDR3 is CASSDGWGQTLSTDTQYF. CDR3 in DNA: TGTGCCAGTAGTGATGGTTGGGGACAGACCCTTAGCACAGATACGCAGTATTTT. V is TRBV19 and J is TRBJ2-3; 7 bases line up with TRBD1. This CDR3 has 18 amino acids. V lost 5 bases to trimming and J lost 0 bases; unmatched junction nucleotides: 14. Germline V gene sequence: CDR1 LNHDA, CDR2 SQIVND (reference sequence).

The V gene is TRBV7-2, the J gene TRBJ2-1; D not certain. The CDR3 has 14 amino acids. CDR1 and CDR2 from the germline V gene are SGHTA and FQGNSA. Trimming removed 5 bases from V and 6 bases from J, with 14 bases in between. CDR3: CASSPPGRRNEQFF. The CDR3 DNA sequence: TGTGCCAGCAGCCCCCCCGGTCGCCGCAATGAGCAGTTCTTC.

This chain joins TRBV7-9 and TRBJ2-1; either TRBD1 or TRBD2 may fit D (5 bases each). V was clipped by 3 bases and J by 4 bases, with 13 bases between them. This CDR3 comprises 15 residues. From germline, CDR1 is SEHNR and CDR2 FQNEAQ (reference sequence). As DNA, the CDR3 is TGTGCCAGCAGCTTGGCTGGGACGGCTTACAATGAGCAGTTCTTC. This sequence encodes CASSLAGTAYNEQFF.

This chain joins TRBV6-5 and TRBJ2-7; 8 bases align to TRBD1. Looked up from germline, CDR1 is MNHEY and CDR2 is SVGAGI. V lost 8 bases and J lost 7; bases outside the gene matches: 13. The CDR3 has 14 residues. Here the CDR3 reads CASRPLQGAGEQYF. CDR3 coding DNA: TGTGCCAGCCGCCCCCTTCAGGGGGCGGGGGAGCAGTACTTC.

This chain connects TRBV7-9 to TRBJ2-7; TRBD1 matches 7 bases. This CDR3 has 13 amino acids. Germline V gene sequence: CDR1 SEHNR, CDR2 FQNEAQ (reference sequence). Losses at the gene ends were 7 bases for V and 5 bases for J; bases not matched to a gene: 8. The chain's CDR3 is CASTRQGKNEQYF. For the CDR3, the DNA is TGTGCCAGCACTCGACAGGGTAAAAACGAGCAGTACTTC.

The chain links TRBV6-5 to TRBJ1-5; 7 bases agree with TRBD1. The CDR3 extends over 15 amino acids. Unmatched junction bases numbered 11, after V lost 4 bases and J lost 8 bases. CDR1 and CDR2 (germline): MNHEY, SVGAGI. The CDR3 sequence is CASSSDRVNLEPQHF. The CDR3 DNA is TGTGCCAGCAGTTCTGACAGGGTGAATCTGGAGCCCCAGCATTTT.

V usage is TRBV9 and J usage is TRBJ2-1; TRBD2 might be the D (6 bases). Germline loops: CDR1 SGDLS, CDR2 YYNGEE. This CDR3 is built from 16 residues. Trimming shortened V by 0 bases and J by 0 bases, and 10 bases separated the two germline ends. CDR3 sequence reads: CASSVAHGSSYNEQFF. The DNA of the CDR3 is TGTGCCAGCAGCGTAGCTCACGGGAGCTCCTACAATGAGCAGTTCTTC.

This clone was seen a single time. The rearrangement links TRBV6-4 to TRBJ1-2; a weak D match, TRBD1 (5 bases). This CDR3 is 13 amino acids long. Trimming removed 5 bases from V and 8 bases from J, with 15 bases in between. Per germline, CDR1 MRHNA and CDR2 SNTAGT. This CDR3 is CASSKVRGDGYTF. The CDR3 bases are TGTGCCAGCAGTAAAGTAAGGGGAGACGGCTACACCTTC.

The genes are TRBV9 and TRBJ2-2; 7 positions match TRBD1. The CDR3 runs to 13 residues. Germline V gene sequence: CDR1 SGDLS, CDR2 YYNGEE. The V gene end was trimmed by 4 bases and the J gene end by 13 bases; junction bases not matched to a gene: 10. This CDR3 reads CASSPGGPAGLFF. The CDR3 DNA follows: TGTGCCAGCAGCCCAGGGGGACCGGCTGGGCTGTTTTTT.